This TCR beta chain was identified in a study of shared clonotypes between healthy human individuals. As regards this clone: Its antigen is not known.

Here immunoSEQ multiplex PCR was the method, and the copy in TCRdb shows in-frame clones only, minus some. The sample records over 950,000 clones, about 80% being singletons. V lost 7 bases, J lost 1 base, and 13 bases lay in between. The germline V gene encodes CDR1 SNHLY and CDR2 FYNNEI. There are 14 residues in the CDR3. The study's findings and limits: Several donors showed sharing of 4.5% to 5% of naive CD4 clonotypes.

Material: memory CD4+ T cells from PBMCs. Subset denoted: CD45RA-negative fraction. This TCR derives from a man between 18 and 29 years old in good health. Some clones in this sample may be carry-over from other donors' samples. The chain recombines TRBV2 with TRBJ1-1; possibly TRBD1 for D (5 bases). The chain's CDR3 is CASKGRGANTEAFF. CDR3 nucleotides: TGTGCCAGCAAGGGACGAGGTGCGAACACTGAAGCTTTCTTT.